This T cell receptor beta chain was documented in a study of breast tumors, draining lymph nodes, adjacent tissues. From the multiplex PCR reads, TCRdb called clonotypes with MiXCR, one entry per CDR3 protein. The sample contains roughly 110,000 distinct CDR3 sequences, roughly 33% of which appear only once. This clonotype came up many times. What it recognizes is unknown. Germline V gives CDR1 SGHTA, CDR2 FQGTGA. Trimming shortened V by 2 bases and J by 5 bases, and 12 bases separated the two germline ends. The CDR3 spans 14 residues. Overall study results and limits: Compared with basal-like, luminal-like tumors shared significantly more repertoire with nontumor tissue.

Samples came from axillary lymph nodes draining the breast cancer. This chain joins TRBV7-3 and TRBJ1-1; TRBD1 is a possible D gene (6 bases). The sample comprised axillary lymph node tissue. This clonotype was sampled from a female donor with breast cancer. Some clones in this sample may be carry-over from other donors' samples. Written as DNA, the CDR3 is TGTGCCAGCAGCTTAGGTCGGGGGGCAACTGAAGCTTTCTTT. It encodes CASSLGRGATEAFF.